This is a list of T cell receptor beta chains from one sample in a study of cytomegalovirus exposure and HLA in healthy donors. The data were produced by immunoSEQ multiplex PCR, yet TCRdb's version contains in-frame clones alone and is incomplete. The table lists around 180,000 clones, around three quarters of them singletons. The sequencing input was PBMCs. Receptors originate from a man aged 35 to 55 in good health and CMV-seronegative. CDR3s include the opening cysteine and the closing phenylalanine or tryptophan. A D gene is named only where the DNA matches it firmly.

j_call: TRBJ2-1
d_call: TRBD2
v_call: TRBV10-3
cdr3_nt: TGTGCCATCAGTGAAGCGGGAGGGTACAATGAGCAGTTCTTC
cdr3_aa: CAISEAGGYNEQFF

j_call: TRBJ2-1
d_call: TRBD2
v_call: TRBV27
cdr3_nt: TGTGCCAGCACCGTAGCGGGAGGCCTCGGGAATGAGCAGTTCTTC
cdr3_aa: CASTVAGGLGNEQFF

j_call: TRBJ2-1
d_call: .
v_call: TRBV29-1
cdr3_nt: TGCAGCGTTGATGCGGTAGAGCAGTTCTTC
cdr3_aa: CSVDAVEQFF

j_call: TRBJ2-3
d_call: .
v_call: TRBV11-3
cdr3_nt: TGTGCCAGCAGCTTGGGCCCCCCCGATACGCAGTATTTT
cdr3_aa: CASSLGPPDTQYF

j_call: TRBJ1-2
d_call: TRBD1
v_call: TRBV6-1
cdr3_nt: TGTGCCAGCAGTGAATACGGGTCGGGGACAGGGGCCCACTATGGCTACACCTTC
cdr3_aa: CASSEYGSGTGAHYGYTF

j_call: TRBJ2-7
d_call: TRBD2
v_call: TRBV19
cdr3_nt: TGTGCCAGCGCCCAGGAGGGAGCGGGAGAACTCTCCTACGAGCAGTACTTC
cdr3_aa: CASAQEGAGELSYEQYF

j_call: TRBJ2-1
d_call: TRBD2
v_call: TRBV27
cdr3_nt: TGTGCCAGCAGTTCTAGGCTAGCGGGAGGGCCATGGGAGCAGTTCTTC
cdr3_aa: CASSSRLAGGPWEQFF

j_call: TRBJ2-1
d_call: TRBD2
v_call: TRBV11-2
cdr3_nt: TGTGCCAGCAGCCAACTAGCGGGGGGATACAATGAGCAGTTCTTC
cdr3_aa: CASSQLAGGYNEQFF

j_call: TRBJ2-7
d_call: TRBD2
v_call: TRBV4-3
cdr3_nt: TGCGCCAGCAGCCGCCGACTAGCGGGAGTTAGCTCCTACGAGCAGTACTTC
cdr3_aa: CASSRRLAGVSSYEQYF

j_call: TRBJ2-1
d_call: TRBD2
v_call: TRBV28
cdr3_nt: TGTGCCAGCAGTATCTATAGCGGGGGGGTTTACAATGAGCAGTTCTTC
cdr3_aa: CASSIYSGGVYNEQFF

j_call: TRBJ2-7
d_call: .
v_call: TRBV5-4
cdr3_nt: TGTGCCAGCAGCTTGGATTGGGGCACGGGCGAGCAGTACTTC
cdr3_aa: CASSLDWGTGEQYF

j_call: TRBJ1-2
d_call: TRBD1
v_call: TRBV5-4
cdr3_nt: TGTGCCAGCAGACCGGGACAGGGGGCCTCACACTATGGCTACACCTTC
cdr3_aa: CASRPGQGASHYGYTF

j_call: TRBJ1-4
d_call: .
v_call: TRBV19
cdr3_nt: TGTGCCACCAGAAGGGTCCCGACAGGCCTAAATGAAAAACTGTTTTTT
cdr3_aa: CATRRVPTGLNEKLFF

j_call: TRBJ1-5
d_call: TRBD1
v_call: TRBV5-6
cdr3_nt: TGTGCCAGCAGCTTAATAGCCGGGACAGGTAGCAATCAGCCCCAGCATTTT
cdr3_aa: CASSLIAGTGSNQPQHF

j_call: TRBJ1-4
d_call: .
v_call: TRBV2
cdr3_nt: TGTGCCAGCGTGGAAGGGGATAATGAAAAACTGTTTTTT
cdr3_aa: CASVEGDNEKLFF

j_call: TRBJ1-6
d_call: .
v_call: TRBV11-3
cdr3_nt: TGTGCCAGCAGCTTAAGGGGGTATAATTCACCCCTCCACTTT
cdr3_aa: CASSLRGYNSPLHF

j_call: TRBJ2-7
d_call: .
v_call: TRBV7-9
cdr3_nt: TGTGCCAGCAGCCAACTGATCTACGAGCAGTACTTC
cdr3_aa: CASSQLIYEQYF

j_call: TRBJ1-1
d_call: .
v_call: TRBV5-1
cdr3_nt: TGCGCCAGCAGCTCGTGGACAGCGAACACTGAAGCTTTCTTT
cdr3_aa: CASSSWTANTEAFF

j_call: TRBJ2-3
d_call: TRBD2
v_call: TRBV9
cdr3_nt: TGTGCCAGCAGCGCGCTAACTAGCGGACACACAGATACGCAGTATTTT
cdr3_aa: CASSALTSGHTDTQYF

j_call: TRBJ2-4
d_call: TRBD2
v_call: TRBV7-3
cdr3_nt: TGTGCCAGCAGCGGGACTAGCGGGGCCATTCAGTACTTC
cdr3_aa: CASSGTSGAIQYF

j_call: TRBJ1-2
d_call: .
v_call: TRBV10-2
cdr3_nt: TGCGCCAGCAGTGAGTCGAGGCAGGGCCTTGGCTACACCTTC
cdr3_aa: CASSESRQGLGYTF

j_call: TRBJ2-2
d_call: TRBD2
v_call: TRBV5-1
cdr3_nt: TGCGCCAGCAGCTTAGGAGCGGGGGGGACCACCGGGGAGCTGTTTTTT
cdr3_aa: CASSLGAGGTTGELFF